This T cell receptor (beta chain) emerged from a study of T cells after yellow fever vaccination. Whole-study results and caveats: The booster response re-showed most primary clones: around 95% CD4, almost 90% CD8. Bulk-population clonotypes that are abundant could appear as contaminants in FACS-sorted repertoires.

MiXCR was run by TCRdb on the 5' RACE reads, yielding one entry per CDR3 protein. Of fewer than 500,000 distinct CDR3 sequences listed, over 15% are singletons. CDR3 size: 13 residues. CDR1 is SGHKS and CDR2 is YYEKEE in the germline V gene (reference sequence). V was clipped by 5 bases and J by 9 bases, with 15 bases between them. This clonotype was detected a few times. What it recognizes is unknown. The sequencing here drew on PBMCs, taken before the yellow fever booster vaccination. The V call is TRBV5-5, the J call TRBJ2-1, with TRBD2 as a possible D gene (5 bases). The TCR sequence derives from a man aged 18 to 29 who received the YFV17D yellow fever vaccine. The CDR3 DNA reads TGTGCCAGCAGACTAGAACTACAACTTGAGCAGTTCTTC. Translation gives CASRLELQLEQFF.